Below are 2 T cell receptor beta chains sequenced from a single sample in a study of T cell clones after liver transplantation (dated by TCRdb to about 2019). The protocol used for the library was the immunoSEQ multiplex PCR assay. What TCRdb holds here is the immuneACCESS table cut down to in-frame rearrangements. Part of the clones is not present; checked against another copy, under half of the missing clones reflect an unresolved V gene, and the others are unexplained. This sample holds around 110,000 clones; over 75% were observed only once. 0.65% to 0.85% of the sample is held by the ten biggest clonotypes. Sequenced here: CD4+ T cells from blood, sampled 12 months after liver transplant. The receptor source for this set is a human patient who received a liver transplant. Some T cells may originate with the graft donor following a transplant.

CDR3 in amino acids: CASSFQGTASYEQYF. The CDR3 nucleotides are TGTGCCAGCAGTTTTCAGGGGACCGCCTCCTACGAGCAGTACTTC. The gene calls are TRBV27 and TRBJ2-7, with D tentatively TRBD1 (6 bases). V lost 3 bases to trimming and J lost 0 bases, with 12 bases between them. This CDR3 is 15 amino acids long. Germline CDR1 reads MNHEY; CDR2 reads SMNVEV (reference sequence).

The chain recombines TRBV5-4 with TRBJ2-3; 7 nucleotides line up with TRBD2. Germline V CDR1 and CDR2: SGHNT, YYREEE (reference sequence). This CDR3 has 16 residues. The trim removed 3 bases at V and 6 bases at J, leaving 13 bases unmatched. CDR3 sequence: CASSSTSSGPSDTQYF. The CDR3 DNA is TGTGCCAGCAGCTCCACCTCTAGCGGTCCATCGGATACGCAGTATTTT.